This TCR beta chain was sequenced in a study of blood T cell dynamics during melanoma immunotherapy. At the level of the study: First-line therapy was either pembrolizumab or nivolumab with ipilimumab for metastatic melanoma.

Each bulk PBMC sample had approximately 350 ng DNA loaded. The protocol was immunoSEQ multiplex PCR, while the TCRdb copy is restricted to in-frame clones and leaves out a portion. This sample has about 8,500 clones, with roughly 77% found just once. This sample's time point: pre-treatment baseline. One draw preceded checkpoint blockade; another followed its first cycle at week 3. Study-wide results and limits: Clones driving repertoire changes may be melanoma-specific or general immune activation.

Worth noting for this clone: What it binds is unknown.

This CDR3 region has 16 residues. Germline-derived CDR1 and CDR2 are SEHNR and FQNEAQ (reference sequence). Trimming stripped 5 bases from V and 0 bases from J, with 15 bases between. The chain has TRBV7-9 and TRBJ2-3; D not resolved. The specimen was blood, collected from a patient treated with checkpoint blockade. This TCR was sampled from a human donor with melanoma. CDR3 DNA sequence: TGTGCCAGCAGCCCAACCGGACGTTCTAGCACAGATACGCAGTATTTT. It encodes CASSPTGRSSTDTQYF.